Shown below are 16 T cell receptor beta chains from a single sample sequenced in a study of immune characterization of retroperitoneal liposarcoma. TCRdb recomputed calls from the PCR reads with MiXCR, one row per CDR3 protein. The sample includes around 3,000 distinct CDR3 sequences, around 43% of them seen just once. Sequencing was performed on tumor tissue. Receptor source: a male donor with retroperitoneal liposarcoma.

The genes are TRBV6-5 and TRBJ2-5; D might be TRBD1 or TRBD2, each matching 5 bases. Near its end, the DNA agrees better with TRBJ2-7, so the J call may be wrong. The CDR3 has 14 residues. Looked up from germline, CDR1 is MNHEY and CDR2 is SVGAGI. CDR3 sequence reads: CASSYSEGIYEQYF. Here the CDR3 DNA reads TGTGCCAGCAGTTACTCAGAGGGGATCTACGAGCAGTACTTC.

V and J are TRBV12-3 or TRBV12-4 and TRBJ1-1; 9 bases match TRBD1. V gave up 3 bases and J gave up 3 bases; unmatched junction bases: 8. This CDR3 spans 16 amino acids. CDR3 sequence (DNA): TGTGCCAGCAGTTTTTCGGGACAGGGCGCGTACACTGAAGCTTTCTTT. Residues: CASSFSGQGAYTEAFF.

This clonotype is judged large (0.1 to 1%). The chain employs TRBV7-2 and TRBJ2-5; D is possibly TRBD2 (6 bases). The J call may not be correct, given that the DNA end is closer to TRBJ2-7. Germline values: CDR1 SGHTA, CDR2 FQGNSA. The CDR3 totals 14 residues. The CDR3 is CASTPGGASYEQYF. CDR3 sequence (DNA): TGTGCCAGCACCCCGGGCGGGGCGTCCTACGAGCAGTACTTC.

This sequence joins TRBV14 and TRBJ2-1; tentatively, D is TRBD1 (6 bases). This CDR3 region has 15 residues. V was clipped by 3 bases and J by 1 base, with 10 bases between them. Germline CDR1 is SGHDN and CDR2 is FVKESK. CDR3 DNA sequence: TGTGCCAGCAGCCAGTACAGGGTTTCCTACAATGAGCAGTTCTTC. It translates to CASSQYRVSYNEQFF.

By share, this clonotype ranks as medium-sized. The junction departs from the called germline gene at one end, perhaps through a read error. CDR3 sequence (DNA): TGTGCTAGCAGCACCGGGACAGGGAGCACAGATACGCAGTATTTT. Its translation: CASSTGTGSTDTQYF. The rearrangement joins TRBV7-7 to TRBJ2-3; 9 bases map to TRBD1. The CDR3 has 15 amino acids. Germline lookup yields CDR1 SSHAT and CDR2 FNYEAQ (reference sequence).

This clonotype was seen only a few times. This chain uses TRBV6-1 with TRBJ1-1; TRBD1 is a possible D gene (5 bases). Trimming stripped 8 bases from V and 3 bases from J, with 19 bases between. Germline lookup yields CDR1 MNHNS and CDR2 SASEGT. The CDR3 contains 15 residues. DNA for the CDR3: TGTGCCAGCGGCATTCCCAGGGTGTGGGACACTGAAGCTTTCTTT. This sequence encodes CASGIPRVWDTEAFF.

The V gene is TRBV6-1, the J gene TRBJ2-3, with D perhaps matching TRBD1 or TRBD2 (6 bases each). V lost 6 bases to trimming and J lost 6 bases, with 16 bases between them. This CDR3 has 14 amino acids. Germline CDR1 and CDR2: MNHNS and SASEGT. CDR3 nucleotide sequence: TGTGCCAGCAGCACCGAGATGGGGGGCGATACGCAGTATTTT. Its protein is CASSTEMGGDTQYF.

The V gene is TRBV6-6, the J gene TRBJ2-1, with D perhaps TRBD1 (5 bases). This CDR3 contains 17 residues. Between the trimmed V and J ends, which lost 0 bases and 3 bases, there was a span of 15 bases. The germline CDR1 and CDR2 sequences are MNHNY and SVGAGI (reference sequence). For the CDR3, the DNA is TGTGCCAGCAGTTACTCACCGGTAAGACAGAGCTACAATGAGCAGTTCTTC. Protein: CASSYSPVRQSYNEQFF.

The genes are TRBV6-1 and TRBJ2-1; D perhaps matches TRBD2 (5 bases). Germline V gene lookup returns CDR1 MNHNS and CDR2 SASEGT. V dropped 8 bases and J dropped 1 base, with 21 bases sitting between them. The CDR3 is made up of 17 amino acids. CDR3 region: CASWSSLLGGSYNEQFF. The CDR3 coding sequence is TGTGCCAGCTGGTCTAGCCTCCTTGGAGGATCCTACAATGAGCAGTTCTTC.

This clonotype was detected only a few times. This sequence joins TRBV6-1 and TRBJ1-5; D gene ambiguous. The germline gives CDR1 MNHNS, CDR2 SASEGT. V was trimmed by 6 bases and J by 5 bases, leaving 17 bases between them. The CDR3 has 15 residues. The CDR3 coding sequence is TGTGCCAGCAGCTCGAGGGCCCTTCAACATCAGCCCCAGCATTTT. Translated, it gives CASSSRALQHQPQHF.

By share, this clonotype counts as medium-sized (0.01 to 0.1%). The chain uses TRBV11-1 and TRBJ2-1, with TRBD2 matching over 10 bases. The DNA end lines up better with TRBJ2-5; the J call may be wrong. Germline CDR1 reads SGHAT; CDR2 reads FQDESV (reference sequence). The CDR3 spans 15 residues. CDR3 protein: CASSLGLAGEETQYF. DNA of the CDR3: TGTGCCAGCAGCTTAGGGCTAGCGGGAGAAGAGACCCAGTACTTC.

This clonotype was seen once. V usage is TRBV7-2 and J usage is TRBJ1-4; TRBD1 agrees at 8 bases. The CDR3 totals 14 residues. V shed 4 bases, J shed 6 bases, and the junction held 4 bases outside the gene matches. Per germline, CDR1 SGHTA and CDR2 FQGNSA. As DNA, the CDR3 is TGTGCCAGCAGCTACGACAGGGGAGATGAAAAACTGTTTTTT. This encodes CASSYDRGDEKLFF.

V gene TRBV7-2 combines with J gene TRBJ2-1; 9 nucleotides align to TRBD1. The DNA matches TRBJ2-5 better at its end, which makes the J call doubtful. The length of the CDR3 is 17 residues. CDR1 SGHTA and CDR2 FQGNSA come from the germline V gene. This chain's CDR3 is CASSLWPGQGDQETQYF. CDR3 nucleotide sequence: TGTGCCAGCAGCTTATGGCCGGGACAGGGAGACCAAGAGACCCAGTACTTC.

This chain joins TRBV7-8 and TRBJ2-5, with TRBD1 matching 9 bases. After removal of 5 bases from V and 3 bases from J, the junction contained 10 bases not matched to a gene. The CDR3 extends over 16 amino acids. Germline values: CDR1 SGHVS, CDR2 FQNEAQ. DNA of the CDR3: TGTGCCAGCAGCCCCCAACCAGGACAGGGGAAAGAGACCCAGTACTTC. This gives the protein CASSPQPGQGKETQYF.

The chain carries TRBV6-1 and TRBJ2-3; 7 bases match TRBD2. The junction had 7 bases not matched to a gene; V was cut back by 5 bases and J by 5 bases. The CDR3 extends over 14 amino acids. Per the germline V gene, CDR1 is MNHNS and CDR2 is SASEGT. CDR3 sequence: CASSPGLTRDTQYF. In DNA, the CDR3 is TGTGCCAGCAGTCCGGGACTAACACGAGATACGCAGTATTTT.

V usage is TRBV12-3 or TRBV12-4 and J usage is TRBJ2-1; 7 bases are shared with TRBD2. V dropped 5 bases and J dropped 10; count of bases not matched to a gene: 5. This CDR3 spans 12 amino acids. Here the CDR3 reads CASSREVYEQFF. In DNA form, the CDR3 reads TGTGCCAGCAGTCGGGAGGTTTACGAGCAGTTCTTC.